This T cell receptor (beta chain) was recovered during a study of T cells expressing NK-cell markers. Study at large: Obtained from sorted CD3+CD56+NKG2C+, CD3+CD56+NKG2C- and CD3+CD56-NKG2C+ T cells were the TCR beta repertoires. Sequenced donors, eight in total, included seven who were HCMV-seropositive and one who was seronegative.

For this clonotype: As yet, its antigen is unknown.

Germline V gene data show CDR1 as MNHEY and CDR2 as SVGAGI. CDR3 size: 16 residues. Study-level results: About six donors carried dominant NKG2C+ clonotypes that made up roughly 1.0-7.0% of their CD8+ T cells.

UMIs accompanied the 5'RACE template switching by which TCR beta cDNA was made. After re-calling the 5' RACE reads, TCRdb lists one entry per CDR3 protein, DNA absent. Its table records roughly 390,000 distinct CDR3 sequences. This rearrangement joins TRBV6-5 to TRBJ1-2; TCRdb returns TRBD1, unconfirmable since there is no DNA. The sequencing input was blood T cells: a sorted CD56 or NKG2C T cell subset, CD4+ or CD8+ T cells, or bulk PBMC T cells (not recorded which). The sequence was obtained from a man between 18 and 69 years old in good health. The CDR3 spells CASSWGPRGQTDGYTF.